These 19 T cell receptor beta chains originate from one sample sequenced in a study of cytomegalovirus exposure and HLA in healthy donors. PCR amplification relied on 60 Vbeta primers (plus 13 Jbeta primers). The method was immunoSEQ multiplex PCR; TCRdb's version includes in-frame clones alone and lacks a portion of them. The table includes about 220,000 clones, 82% detected once. Source material: PBMCs. These receptors came from a man aged 40-55 years in good health and CMV-seropositive.

The chain is built from TRBV25-1 and TRBJ2-5, with D tentatively TRBD1 (6 bases). Looked up from germline, CDR1 is MGHDK and CDR2 is SYGVNS. V gave up 0 bases and J gave up 5 bases, with 10 bases separating them. This CDR3 spans 14 amino acids. This CDR3 is CASSEYGTLETQYF. The DNA for the CDR3 is TGTGCCAGCAGTGAATACGGGACACTTGAGACCCAGTACTTC.

This clone was found once. The rearrangement uses TRBV7-9 and TRBJ2-7; TRBD1 matches at 8 bases. The CDR3 covers 16 residues. The germline V gene has CDR1 SEHNR and CDR2 FQNEAQ (reference sequence). The V gene end was trimmed by 0 bases and the J gene end by 3 bases; junction bases not matched to a gene: 7. This chain's CDR3 is CASSLALGTGGYEQYV. The CDR3 DNA sequence: TGTGCCAGCAGCTTAGCCCTAGGGACAGGTGGCTACGAGCAGTACGTC.

The V gene is TRBV7-2, the J gene TRBJ2-5; 11 bases map to TRBD2. The CDR3 sequence is 16 residues long. Looked up from germline, CDR1 is SGHTA and CDR2 is FQGNSA. Germline trimming cut 2 bases from V and 1 base from J; bases unmatched to any gene: 3. The CDR3: CASSLSTSGVQETQYF. The CDR3 nucleotides read TGTGCCAGCAGCTTATCGACTAGCGGGGTCCAAGAGACCCAGTACTTC.

The rearrangement links TRBV30 to TRBJ2-7; 8 nucleotides match TRBD1. The CDR3 is 13 residues long. Per germline, CDR1 GTSNPN and CDR2 SVGIG (reference sequence). The V gene end was trimmed by 2 bases and the J gene end by 6 bases; junction bases not matched to a gene: 6. The DNA for the CDR3 is TGTGCCTGGAGTCGGACAGGGACCGGCGAGCAGTACGTC. Protein: CAWSRTGTGEQYV.

This chain connects TRBV2 to TRBJ2-1, with 8 bases identical to TRBD2. Germline V gene data show CDR1 as SNHLY and CDR2 as FYNNEI. The CDR3 spans 12 residues. J was trimmed by 7 bases and V by 6 bases; bases with no gene match: 2. The CDR3 region has the DNA TGTGCCAGCAGATCGGGGGGGAATGAGCAGTTCTTC. This gives the protein CASRSGGNEQFF.

In regard to this clone: The same CDR3 is also encoded by other DNA sequences in this sample. The CDR3 DNA follows: TGTGCCAGCAGCTTGTCAGGGAACACTGAAGCTTTCTTT. As protein: CASSLSGNTEAFF. The J gene is TRBJ1-1, the V gene TRBV7-9; no clear D gene. The CDR3 is made up of 13 amino acids. Deletions cut 3 bases from V and 1 base from J, with 6 bases between. Germline V gene data show CDR1 as SEHNR and CDR2 as FQNEAQ (reference sequence). The full variable domain, its missing parts supplied by reference TRBV7-9 and TRBJ1-1, is DTGVSQNPRHKITKRGQNVTFRCDPISEHNRLYWYRQTLGQGPEFLTYFQNEAQLEKSRLLSDRFSAERPKGSFSTLEIQRTEQGDSAMYLCASSLSGNTEAFFGQGTRLTVV.

V is TRBV25-1 and J is TRBJ1-2, with D unresolved. The germline CDR1 and CDR2 sequences are MGHDK and SYGVNS. V gave up 4 bases and J gave up 0 bases, with 12 bases separating them. The CDR3 has 15 residues. DNA for the CDR3: TGTGCCAGCAGTGGTCCGGACGGGACTAACTATGGCTACACCTTC. It encodes CASSGPDGTNYGYTF.

The chain joins TRBV2 to TRBJ2-1; 8 positions match TRBD2. CDR1 is SNHLY and CDR2 is FYNNEI in the germline V gene. Losses at the gene ends were 3 bases for V and 4 bases for J; bases not matched to a gene: 2. The CDR3 is 14 residues long. The CDR3 coding sequence is TGTGCCAGCAGTGACGGGAGGGATTACAATGAGCAGTTCTTC. It yields the protein CASSDGRDYNEQFF.

The CDR3: CASSPGTGGYGGYTF. CDR3 in DNA: TGTGCCAGCAGTCCCGGGACAGGGGGATACGGTGGCTACACCTTC. The chain combines TRBV6-1 with TRBJ1-2; 11 bases align to TRBD1. The CDR3 is 15 residues long. Trimming removed 5 bases from V and 7 bases from J; junction bases left unmatched: 9. From germline, CDR1 is MNHNS and CDR2 SASEGT.

The chain is built from TRBV5-1 and TRBJ2-1; 12 bases line up with TRBD2. After removal of 1 base from V and 4 bases from J, the junction contained 3 bases not matched to a gene. Germline CDR1 and CDR2: SGHRS and YFSETQ. This CDR3 spans 16 amino acids. CDR3 coding DNA: TGCGCCAGCAGCTTGCCGACTAGCGGGGGATACAATGAGCAGTTCTTC. Protein product: CASSLPTSGGYNEQFF.

V usage is TRBV9 and J usage is TRBJ1-1; 9 bases are a match to TRBD1. Germline loops: CDR1 SGDLS, CDR2 YYNGEE. V gave up 4 bases and J gave up 3 bases; unmatched junction bases: 7. CDR3 length: 15 residues. CDR3 sequence: CASSPRTGVDTEAFF. Here the CDR3 DNA reads TGTGCCAGCAGCCCCCGGACAGGGGTTGACACTGAAGCTTTCTTT. The complete variable domain, with remaining parts taken from reference TRBV9 and TRBJ1-1, reads DSGVTQTPKHLITATGQRVTLRCSPRSGDLSVYWYQQSLDQGLQFLIQYYNGEERAKGNILERFSAQQFPDLHSELNLSSLELGDSALYFCASSPRTGVDTEAFFGQGTRLTVV.

This clone has just one count. The chain recombines TRBV29-1 with TRBJ1-5, with a weak D call TRBD1 (5 bases). Trimming stripped 2 bases from V and 1 base from J, with 6 bases between. This CDR3 is 13 amino acids long. Germline CDR1 is SQVTM and CDR2 is ANQGSEA. CDR3 protein: CSVEQGSNQPQHF. The CDR3, as DNA: TGCAGCGTTGAACAGGGAAGCAATCAGCCCCAGCATTTT. The full variable domain, rest sourced from reference TRBV29-1 and TRBJ1-5, is SAVISQKPSRDICQRGTSLTIQCQVDSQVTMMFWYRQQPGQSLTLIATANQGSEATYESGFVIDKFPISRPNLTFSTLTVSNMSPEDSSIYLCSVEQGSNQPQHFGDGTRLSIL.

The chain carries TRBV4-1 and TRBJ1-2; D is possibly TRBD1 (5 bases). From germline, CDR1 is MGHRA and CDR2 YSYEKL. V lost 4 bases and J 4 bases, leaving 16 bases between the germline ends. This CDR3 has 15 amino acids. The CDR3 DNA reads TGCGCCAGCAGCCCCGATAAACAGGAACTCTATGGCTACACCTTC. Translated, it gives CASSPDKQELYGYTF.

In this sample, this clone turned up a few times. The J gene is TRBJ2-7, the V gene TRBV21-1; the table's D gene call, TRBD1, was not cross checked with the DNA. TRBV21-1 constitutes a pseudogene. This CDR3 has 15 amino acids. CDR3 sequence reads: CASSKNRDREYEQYV. The DNA of the CDR3 is TGTGCCAGCAGCAAAAATCGGGACAGGGAGTACGAGCAGTACGTC.

The rearrangement joins TRBV7-9 to TRBJ2-7, with 9 nucleotides matching TRBD1. The germline gives CDR1 SEHNR, CDR2 FQNEAQ (reference sequence). The CDR3 is 14 residues long. The ends lost 4 bases at V and 3 bases at J; junction bases unmatched: 4. CDR3 DNA: TGTGCCAGCAGCTCGGACAGGGGTATCTACGAGCAGTACTTC. Protein product: CASSSDRGIYEQYF.

The chain couples TRBV18 to TRBJ2-6; 7 nucleotides match TRBD1. Per germline, CDR1 KGHSH and CDR2 LQKENI. CDR3 length: 18 residues. V lost 0 bases and J lost 0; bases outside the gene matches: 5. This chain's CDR3 is CASSPPGQPSSGANVLTF. In nucleotides, the CDR3 is TGTGCCAGCTCACCACCGGGACAGCCGAGCTCTGGGGCCAACGTCCTGACTTTC.

This clone appeared once. The chain employs TRBV9 and TRBJ2-7; 7 nucleotides agree with TRBD1. From germline, CDR1 is SGDLS and CDR2 YYNGEE. There are 13 residues in the CDR3. With 0 bases clipped from V and 9 bases from J, the junction kept 6 bases outside the gene matches. The CDR3: CASSVEGRGTQYF. DNA for the CDR3: TGTGCCAGCAGCGTAGAGGGCAGGGGGACGCAGTACTTC.

The chain is built from TRBV7-8 and TRBJ2-7, with TRBD1 identical over 10 bases. The CDR3 extends over 15 amino acids. Germline lookup yields CDR1 SGHVS and CDR2 FQNEAQ. J lost 4 bases, V lost 0 bases, and 3 bases had no gene match. CDR3 loop: CASSLARDRGYEQYF. DNA for the CDR3: TGTGCCAGCAGCTTAGCCCGGGACAGGGGATACGAGCAGTACTTC.

The chain joins TRBV7-6 to TRBJ2-2; 8 positions match TRBD1. CDR1 is SGHVS, CDR2 FNYEAQ, per germline. This CDR3 has 15 amino acids. With 5 bases clipped from V and 5 bases from J, the junction kept 7 bases outside the gene matches. Here the CDR3 DNA reads TGTGCCAGCAGCGCCAGACAGGGGCGGACCGGGGAGCTGTTTTTT. Protein product: CASSARQGRTGELFF.